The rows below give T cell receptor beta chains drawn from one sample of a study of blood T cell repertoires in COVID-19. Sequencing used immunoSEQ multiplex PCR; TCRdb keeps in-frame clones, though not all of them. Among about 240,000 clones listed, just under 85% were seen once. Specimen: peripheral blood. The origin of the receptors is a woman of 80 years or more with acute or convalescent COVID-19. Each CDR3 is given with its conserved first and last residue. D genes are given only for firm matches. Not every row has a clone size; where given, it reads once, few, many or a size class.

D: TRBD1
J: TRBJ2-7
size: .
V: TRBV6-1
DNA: TGTGCCAGCAGTGAATATATGACAGGGCTTCCCTACGAGCAGTACTTC
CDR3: CASSEYMTGLPYEQYF

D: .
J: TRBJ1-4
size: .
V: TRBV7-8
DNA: TGTGCCAGCAGCTTAGGGCAGACTAATGAAAAACTGTTTTTT
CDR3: CASSLGQTNEKLFF

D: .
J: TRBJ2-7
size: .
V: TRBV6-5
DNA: TGTGCCAGCAGTCTGGACTGGTTATCCTACGAGCAGTACTTC
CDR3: CASSLDWLSYEQYF

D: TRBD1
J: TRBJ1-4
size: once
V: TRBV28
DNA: TGTGCCAGCAGCATTCCGGGACAGGGAAATGAAAAACTGTTTTTT
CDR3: CASSIPGQGNEKLFF

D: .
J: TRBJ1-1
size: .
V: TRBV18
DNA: TGTGCCAGCTCCGACAGATCGAACACTGAAGCTTTCTTT
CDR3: CASSDRSNTEAFF

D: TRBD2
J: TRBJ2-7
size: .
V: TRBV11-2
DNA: TGTGCCAGCAGCTTAGGCGGGGGAAGTGCCTACGAGCAGTACTTC
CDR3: CASSLGGGSAYEQYF

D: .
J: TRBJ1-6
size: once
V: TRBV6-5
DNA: TGTGCCAGCAGACAGGGTAGATCCTATAATTCACCCCTCCACTTT
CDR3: CASRQGRSYNSPLHF

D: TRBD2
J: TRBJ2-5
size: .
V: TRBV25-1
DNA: TGTGCCAGTAAACGGACTAGCGGGGGGCAAGAGACCCAGTACTTC
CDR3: CASKRTSGGQETQYF

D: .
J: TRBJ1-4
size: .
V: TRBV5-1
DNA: TGCGCCAGCAGCTTGGCCCAGGGAGGGACTAATGAAAAACTGTTTTTT
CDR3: CASSLAQGGTNEKLFF

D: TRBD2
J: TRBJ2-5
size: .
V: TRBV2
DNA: TGTGCCAGCAGTGAAGGGGGACTAGGTAACTTC
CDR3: CASSEGGLGNF

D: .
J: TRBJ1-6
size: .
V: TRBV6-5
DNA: TGTGCCAGCAGTTACTCAGGGGGCTCCTATAATTCACCCCTCCACTTT
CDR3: CASSYSGGSYNSPLHF

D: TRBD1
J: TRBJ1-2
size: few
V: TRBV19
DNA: TGTGCCAGTAGTCCGACAGGGGGCTACTATGGCTACACCTTC
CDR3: CASSPTGGYYGYTF

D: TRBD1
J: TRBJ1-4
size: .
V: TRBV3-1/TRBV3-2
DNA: TGTGCCAGCAGCCCCGCGACAGGGGGAACTAATGAAAAACTGTTTTTT
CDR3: CASSPATGGTNEKLFF

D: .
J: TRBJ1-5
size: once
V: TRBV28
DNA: TGTGCCAGCATGCAGGGTAATCAGCCCCAGCATTTT
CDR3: CASMQGNQPQHF

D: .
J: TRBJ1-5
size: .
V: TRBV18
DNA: TGTGCCAGCTCACAGCTCCGGGGGTTGGAGCAGCCCCAGCATTTT
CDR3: CASSQLRGLEQPQHF

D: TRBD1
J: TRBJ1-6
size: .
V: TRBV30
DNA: TGTGCCTGGAGTACAGGGGACAATAATTCACCCCTCCACTTT
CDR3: CAWSTGDNNSPLHF

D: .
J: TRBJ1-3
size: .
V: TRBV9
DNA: TGTGCCAGCAGCGTAGGAGGTCTCTCTGGAAACACCATATATTTT
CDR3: CASSVGGLSGNTIYF

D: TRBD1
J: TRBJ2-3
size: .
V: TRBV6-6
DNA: TGTGCCAGCAGCCGATCCGGGACAGGGGGCGGCACAGATACGCAGTATTTT
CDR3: CASSRSGTGGGTDTQYF

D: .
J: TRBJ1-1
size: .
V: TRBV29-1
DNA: TGCAGCGCCAGAAGACAGGAAAGAAGGGACACTGAAGCTTTCTTT
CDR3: CSARRQERRDTEAFF

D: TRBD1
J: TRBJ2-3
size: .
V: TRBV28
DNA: TGTGCCAGCAGTTACCAACAGGGGCCCCGCACAGATACGCAGTATTTT
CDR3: CASSYQQGPRTDTQYF

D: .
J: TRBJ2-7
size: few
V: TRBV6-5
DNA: TGTGCCAGCAGTCCCCCCGGGGGAGAGCAGTACTTC
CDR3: CASSPPGGEQYF

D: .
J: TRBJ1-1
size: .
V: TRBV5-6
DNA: TGTGCCAGCAGCTTGGCCCCAGGGATGGATACTGAAGCTTTCTTT
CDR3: CASSLAPGMDTEAFF

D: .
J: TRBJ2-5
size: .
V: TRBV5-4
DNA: TGTGCCAGCAGCTTGGAGTCAGGGGATCGAGTAAAGTACTTC
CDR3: CASSLESGDRVKYF

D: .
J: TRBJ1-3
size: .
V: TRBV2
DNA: TGTGCCAGCAGTGAAGGGCCCGGACTCTCTGGAAACACCATATATTTT
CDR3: CASSEGPGLSGNTIYF

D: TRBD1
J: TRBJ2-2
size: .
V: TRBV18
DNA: TGTGCCAGCTCACCGACAGGGGGCGGAGCAGGGGAGCTGTTTTTT
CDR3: CASSPTGGGAGELFF

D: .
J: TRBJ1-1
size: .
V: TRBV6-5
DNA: TGTGCCAGCAGAGGAGGGTATGCCATGAACACTGAAGCTTTCTTT
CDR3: CASRGGYAMNTEAFF

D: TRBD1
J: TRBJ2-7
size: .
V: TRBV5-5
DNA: TGTGCCAGCAGCCCCGACAGGGCGAGCTCCTACGAGCAGTACTTC
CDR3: CASSPDRASSYEQYF

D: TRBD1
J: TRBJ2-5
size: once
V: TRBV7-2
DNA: TGTGCCAGCAGCCGGGACAGGGGGCGGGAGACCCAGTACTTC
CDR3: CASSRDRGRETQYF

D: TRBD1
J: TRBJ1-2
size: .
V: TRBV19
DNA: TGTGCCAGTAACGCAGCCGGGACAGGGGTTTTCGGCTATGGCTACACCTTC
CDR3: CASNAAGTGVFGYGYTF

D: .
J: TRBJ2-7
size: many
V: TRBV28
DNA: TGTGCCAGCACCGGTTCCTACGAGCAGTACTTC
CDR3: CASTGSYEQYF

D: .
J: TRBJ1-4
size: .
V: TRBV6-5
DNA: TGTGCCATCAAAAGCCGGACAGACAATGAAAAACTGTTTTTT
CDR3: CAIKSRTDNEKLFF

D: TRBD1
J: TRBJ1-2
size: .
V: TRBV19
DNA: TGTGCCAGTAGTATGGACAGGCTAACTAACTATGGCTACACCTTC
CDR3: CASSMDRLTNYGYTF

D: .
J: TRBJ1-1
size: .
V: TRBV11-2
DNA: TGTGCCAGCAGCAGGGGATTGGTAACTGAAGCTTTCTTT
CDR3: CASSRGLVTEAFF

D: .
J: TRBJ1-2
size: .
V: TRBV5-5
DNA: TGTGCCAGCAGCTTGGGGGACTTCGGAGCCTATGGCTACACCTTC
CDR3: CASSLGDFGAYGYTF

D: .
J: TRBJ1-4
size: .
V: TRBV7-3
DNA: TGTGCCAGCAGCCCCCCCGGGGTGTGGGATGATAATGAAAAACTGTTTTTT
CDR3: CASSPPGVWDDNEKLFF

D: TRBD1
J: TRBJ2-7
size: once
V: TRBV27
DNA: TGTGCCAGCAGTTCAGCCCGGGACAGTTTTCGAGCAGGGTCCTACGAGCAGTACTTC
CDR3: CASSSARDSFRAGSYEQYF

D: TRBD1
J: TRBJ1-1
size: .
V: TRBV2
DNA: TGTGCCAGCAGGGACAGGGGGGTGAACACTGAAGCTTTCTTT
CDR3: CASRDRGVNTEAFF